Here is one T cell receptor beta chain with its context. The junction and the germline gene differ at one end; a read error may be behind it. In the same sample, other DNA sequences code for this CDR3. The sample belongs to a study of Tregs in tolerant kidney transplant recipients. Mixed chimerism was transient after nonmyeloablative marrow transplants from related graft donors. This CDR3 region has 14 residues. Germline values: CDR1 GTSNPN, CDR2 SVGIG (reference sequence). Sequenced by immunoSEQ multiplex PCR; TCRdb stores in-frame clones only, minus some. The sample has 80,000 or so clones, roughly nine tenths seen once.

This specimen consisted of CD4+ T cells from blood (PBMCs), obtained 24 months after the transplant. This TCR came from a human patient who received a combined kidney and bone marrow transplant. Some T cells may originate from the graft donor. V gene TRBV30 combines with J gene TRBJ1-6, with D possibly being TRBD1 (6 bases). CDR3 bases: TGTGCCTGGAGTGAGGGACACGATAATTCCCCCCTCCACTTT. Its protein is CAWSEGHDNSPLHF.